The next 8 T cell receptor beta chains were all read from a single sample in a study of CD8 T cells in ankylosing spondylitis. MiXCR, applied by TCRdb to the 5' RACE reads, yields one record per CDR3 protein. The table lists 340,000 or so distinct CDR3 sequences, about 14% of them singletons. Sequenced sample: blood, either unsorted or a sorted T cell fraction (not recorded which). These receptors originate from a male donor with ankylosing spondylitis or in good health (not recorded which).

This clonotype was picked up a small number of times. This chain connects TRBV10-3 to TRBJ2-7; D is unresolved. Trimming pared 2 bases from V and 3 bases from J, leaving 2 bases between. Germline V CDR1 and CDR2: ENHRY, SYGVKD. The CDR3 has 11 amino acids. CDR3 amino acids: CAISENYEQYF. In DNA form, the CDR3 reads TGTGCCATCAGTGAGAACTACGAGCAGTACTTC.

In this sample, this clonotype turned up many times. The chain links TRBV5-5 to TRBJ1-6; 7 positions agree with TRBD1. Germline V gene data show CDR1 as SGHKS and CDR2 as YYEKEE (reference sequence). V was pared by 7 bases and J by 5 bases, with 6 bases of the junction left unmatched. The CDR3 consists of 14 residues. CDR3 DNA sequence: TGTGCCAGCGGGAGGACAGGACATAATTCACCCCTCCACTTT. It yields the protein CASGRTGHNSPLHF.

This clonotype turned up a few times. The chain carries TRBV2 and TRBJ2-2, with TRBD1 identical over 10 bases. V lost 6 bases, J lost 6 bases, and 4 bases stayed unmatched. Looked up from germline, CDR1 is SNHLY and CDR2 is FYNNEI. The CDR3 loop spans 14 amino acids. The CDR3 DNA reads TGTGCCAGCAGCGGGACAGGGGTGCCCGGGGAGCTGTTTTTT. It encodes CASSGTGVPGELFF.

The chain combines TRBV7-2 with TRBJ2-3; D is undetermined. This CDR3 comprises 15 residues. CDR1 and CDR2 from the germline V gene are SGHTA and FQGNSA. Trimming left V 0 bases short and J 10 bases short, with 17 bases between. The CDR3 DNA is TGTGCCAGCAGCTTAGCGCATTCGGTCTTTTTCTCGCAGTATTTT. Residues: CASSLAHSVFFSQYF.

This clonotype was counted a few times. This chain links TRBV10-3 with TRBJ2-7, with TRBD1 identical over 7 bases. The germline CDR1 and CDR2 sequences are ENHRY and SYGVKD. V lost 6 bases, J lost 0 bases, and 5 bases stayed unmatched. The CDR3 is made up of 14 amino acids. The CDR3 DNA reads as TGTGCCATCAGCGACAGGGAGAGCTCCTACGAGCAGTACTTC. It translates to CAISDRESSYEQYF.

There are a few counts of this clonotype. The chain's CDR3 is CASKEGQANYEQYF. The CDR3, as DNA: TGCGCCAGCAAGGAGGGACAGGCAAACTACGAGCAGTACTTC. The chain links TRBV5-1 to TRBJ2-7; 8 positions agree with TRBD1. In germline, CDR1 is SGHRS, CDR2 YFSETQ. The CDR3 runs to 14 residues. V dropped 6 bases and J dropped 3; count of bases not matched to a gene: 8.

The table lists this clonotype with a few counts. This rearrangement joins TRBV20-1 to TRBJ1-6; D not resolved. CDR1 and CDR2 (germline): DFQATT, SNEGSKA (reference sequence). Deletions cut 6 bases from V and 8 bases from J, with 14 bases between. The CDR3 has 13 residues. The CDR3 DNA is TGCAGTGCCCGGGGTCGGGAACATTCACCCCTCCACTTT. Translation: CSARGREHSPLHF.

This chain links TRBV6-1 with TRBJ2-3; D is possibly TRBD2 (6 bases). The CDR3 is made up of 16 amino acids. The germline V and J ends were trimmed by 5 bases and 1 base, with 16 bases remaining between them. Germline V lookup: CDR1 MNHNS, CDR2 SASEGT. CDR3 loop: CASSPGRGQGTDTQYF. The CDR3 bases are TGTGCCAGCAGTCCCGGGAGAGGGCAGGGCACAGATACGCAGTATTTT.